The next 5 T cell receptor beta chains were all read from a single sample in a study of blood T cell repertoires in COVID-19. Profiling relied on immunoSEQ multiplex PCR, and the TCRdb table lists in-frame clones only, not all of them. The table shows 390,000 or so clones, with more than 75% occurring only once. Specimen: peripheral blood. These receptors all stem from a woman younger than 45 with COVID-19, enrolled during active disease.

The chain is built from TRBV15 and TRBJ2-5; no firm D call. The length of the CDR3 is 14 residues. Germline CDR1 reads LNHNV; CDR2 reads YYDKDF (reference sequence). Trimming removed 0 bases from V and 5 bases from J, with 10 bases in between. The CDR3 loop is CATSRDKVGETQYF. The CDR3 DNA follows: TGTGCCACCAGCAGAGATAAGGTCGGGGAGACCCAGTACTTC.

By proportion, this clone is large (0.1 to 1%). The rearrangement uses TRBV10-3 and TRBJ1-1, with no clear D. Germline assignment: CDR1 ENHRY and CDR2 SYGVKD. The V end was cut by 4 bases, the J end by 5 bases, with 17 bases between. The CDR3 consists of 15 residues. The CDR3 nucleotides read TGTGCCATCAGTGGGCTCGGAGGGTCGGGAACTGAAGCTTTCTTT. Amino acids: CAISGLGGSGTEAFF.

This clone showed up many times. The V and J genes are TRBV7-9 and TRBJ2-3, with D possibly matching TRBD2 (6 bases). The ends were cut back, 6 bases at V and 4 bases at J, with 11 bases in the middle. CDR1 SEHNR and CDR2 FQNEAQ come from the germline V gene (reference sequence). The CDR3 totals 13 residues. CDR3 nucleotides: TGTGCCAGCAGAACCACGGGAGCAGATACGCAGTATTTT. Translated, it gives CASRTTGADTQYF. Together with reference TRBV7-9 and TRBJ2-3, the CDR3 gives the full variable domain: DTGVSQNPRHKITKRGQNVTFRCDPISEHNRLYWYRQTLGQGPEFLTYFQNEAQLEKSRLLSDRFSAERPKGSFSTLEIQRTEQGDSAMYLCASRTTGADTQYFGPGTRLTVL.

This sequence joins TRBV24-1 and TRBJ2-3; possible D gene TRBD1, 5 bases. Trimming pared 0 bases from V and 5 bases from J, leaving 5 bases between. The germline CDR1 and CDR2 sequences are KGHDR and SFDVKD. The CDR3 runs 13 residues. For the CDR3, the DNA is TGTGCCACCAGTGATTTGAGGGGAGATACGCAGTATTTT. Amino acids: CATSDLRGDTQYF.

The chain recombines TRBV24-1 with TRBJ2-4; D gene ambiguous. Trimming shortened V by 4 bases and J by 7 bases, and 10 bases separated the two germline ends. In germline, CDR1 is KGHDR, CDR2 SFDVKD. The CDR3 consists of 13 residues. The CDR3 protein is CATSEPDSNIQYF. The CDR3, as DNA: TGTGCCACCAGTGAGCCCGACTCGAACATTCAGTACTTC.